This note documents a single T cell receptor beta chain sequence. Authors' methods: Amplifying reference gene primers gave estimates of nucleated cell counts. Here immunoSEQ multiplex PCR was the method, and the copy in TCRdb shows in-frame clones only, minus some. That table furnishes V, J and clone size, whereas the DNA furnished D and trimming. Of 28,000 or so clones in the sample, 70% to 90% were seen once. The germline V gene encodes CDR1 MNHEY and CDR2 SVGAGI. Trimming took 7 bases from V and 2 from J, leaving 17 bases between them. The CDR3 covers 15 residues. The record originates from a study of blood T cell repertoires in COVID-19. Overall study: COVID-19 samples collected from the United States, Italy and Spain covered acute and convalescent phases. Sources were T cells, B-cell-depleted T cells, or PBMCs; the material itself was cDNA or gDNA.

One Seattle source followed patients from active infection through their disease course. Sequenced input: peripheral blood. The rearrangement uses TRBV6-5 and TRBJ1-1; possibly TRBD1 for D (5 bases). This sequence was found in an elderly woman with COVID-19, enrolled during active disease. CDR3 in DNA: TGTGCCAGCATTCCCCCGGGGACTTTTAACACTGAAGCTTTCTTT. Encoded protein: CASIPPGTFNTEAFF.